What follows is one TCR beta chain and its context. The antigen remains unidentified. The PCR employed 60 Vbeta primers together with 13 Jbeta primers. Sequencing was performed with immunoSEQ multiplex PCR; in TCRdb, only in-frame clones are kept and a portion is missing. The table shows about 200,000 clones, with more than 9.5% occurring only once. The data derive from a study of cytomegalovirus exposure and HLA in healthy donors. Study results and caveats: Clonal expansion, a later analysis showed, was greater in HLA-associated TCR beta chains than in equally common others. Sequence variants that were highly shared formed a cluster that was likely a sequencing artifact. In a later analysis, most CMV-associated TCR beta chains appeared HLA-restricted.

The trim removed 2 bases at V and 4 bases at J, leaving 16 bases unmatched. Per the germline V gene, CDR1 is GTSNPN and CDR2 is SVGIG (reference sequence). CDR3 size: 19 residues. The specimen sequenced was PBMCs. The sequence was obtained from a man aged 50 or older in good health and CMV-seropositive. The chain is built from TRBV30 and TRBJ2-1, with 11 bases lining up with TRBD2. CDR3 DNA sequence: TGTGCCTGGAGTACGGTAGCGGGGGGGTTAACGCCTCCGTACAATGAGCAGTTCTTC. Translation gives CAWSTVAGGLTPPYNEQFF.